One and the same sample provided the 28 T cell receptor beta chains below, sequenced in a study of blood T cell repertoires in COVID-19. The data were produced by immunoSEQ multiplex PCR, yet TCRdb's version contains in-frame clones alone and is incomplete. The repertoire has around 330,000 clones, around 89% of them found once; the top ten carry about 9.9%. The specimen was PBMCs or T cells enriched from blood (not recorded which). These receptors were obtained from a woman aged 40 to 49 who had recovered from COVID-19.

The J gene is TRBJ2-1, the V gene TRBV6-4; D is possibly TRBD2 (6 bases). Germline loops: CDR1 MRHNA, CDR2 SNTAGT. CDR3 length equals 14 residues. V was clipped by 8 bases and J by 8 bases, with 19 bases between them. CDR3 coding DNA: TGTGCCAGCTTTAGGGACTCCCGTATGGATGAGCAGTTCTTC. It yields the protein CASFRDSRMDEQFF.

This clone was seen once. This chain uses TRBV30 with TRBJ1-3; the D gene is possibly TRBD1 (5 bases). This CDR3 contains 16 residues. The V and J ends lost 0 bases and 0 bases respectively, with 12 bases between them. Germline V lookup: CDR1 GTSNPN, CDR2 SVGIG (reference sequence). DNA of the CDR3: TGTGCCTGGAGTGTAAATAGGGGACTCTCTGGAAACACCATATATTTT. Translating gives CAWSVNRGLSGNTIYF. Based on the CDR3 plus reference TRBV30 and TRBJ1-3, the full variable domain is SQTIHQWPATLVQPVGSPLSLECTVEGTSNPNLYWYRQAAGRGLQLLFYSVGIGQISSEVPQNLSASRPQDRQFILSSKKLLLSDSGFYLCAWSVNRGLSGNTIYFGEGSWLTVV.

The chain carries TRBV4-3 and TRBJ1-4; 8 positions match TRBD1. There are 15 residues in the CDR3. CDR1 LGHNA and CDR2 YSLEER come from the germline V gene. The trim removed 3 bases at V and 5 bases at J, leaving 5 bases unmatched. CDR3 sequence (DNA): TGCGCCAGCAGCCAGGAAAGACAGGGGAATGAAAAACTGTTTTTT. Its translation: CASSQERQGNEKLFF.

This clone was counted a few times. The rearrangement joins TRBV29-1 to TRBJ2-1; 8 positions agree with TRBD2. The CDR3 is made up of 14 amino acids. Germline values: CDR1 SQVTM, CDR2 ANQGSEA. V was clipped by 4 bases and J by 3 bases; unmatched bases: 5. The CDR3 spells CSVGSGGGYNEQFF. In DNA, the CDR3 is TGCAGCGTTGGCTCGGGAGGGGGCTACAATGAGCAGTTCTTC.

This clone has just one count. CDR3 in amino acids: CARSLARNEQFF. In DNA, the CDR3 is TGTGCCAGAAGCTTGGCCAGGAATGAGCAGTTCTTC. The chain links TRBV5-3 to TRBJ2-1; D call uncertain. TRBV5-3 is classed as an ORF, of uncertain function. The CDR3 runs to 12 residues. Between the trimmed V and J ends, which lost 0 bases and 7 bases, there was a span of 5 bases.

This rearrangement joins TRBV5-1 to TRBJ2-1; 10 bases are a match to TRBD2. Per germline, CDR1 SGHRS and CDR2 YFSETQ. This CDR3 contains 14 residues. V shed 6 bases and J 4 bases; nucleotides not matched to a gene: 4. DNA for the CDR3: TGCGCCAGCAAAACTAGCGGGGCTTACAATGAGCAGTTCTTC. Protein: CASKTSGAYNEQFF.

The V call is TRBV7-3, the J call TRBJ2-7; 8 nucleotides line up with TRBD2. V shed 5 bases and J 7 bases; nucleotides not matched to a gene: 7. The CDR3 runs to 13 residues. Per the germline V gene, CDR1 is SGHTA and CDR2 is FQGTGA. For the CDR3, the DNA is TGTGCCAGCAGCCGTGTAGCGGGGAGAGAGCAGTACTTC. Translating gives CASSRVAGREQYF. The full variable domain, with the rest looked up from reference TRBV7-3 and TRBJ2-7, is GAGVSQTPSNKVTEKGKYVELRCDPISGHTALYWYRQSLGQGPEFLIYFQGTGAADDSGLPNDRFFAVRPEGSVSTLKIQRTERGDSAVYLCASSRVAGREQYFGPGTRLTVT.

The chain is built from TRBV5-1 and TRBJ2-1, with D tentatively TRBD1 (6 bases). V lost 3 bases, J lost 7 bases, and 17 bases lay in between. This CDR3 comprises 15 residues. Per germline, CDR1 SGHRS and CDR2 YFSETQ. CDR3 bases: TGCGCCAGCAGCTCCCGGACAGCCCTGAGTAATGAGCAGTTCTTC. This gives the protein CASSSRTALSNEQFF.

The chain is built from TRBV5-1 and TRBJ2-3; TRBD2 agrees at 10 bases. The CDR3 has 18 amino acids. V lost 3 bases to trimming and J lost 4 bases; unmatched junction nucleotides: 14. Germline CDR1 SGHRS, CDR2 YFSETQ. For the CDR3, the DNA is TGCGCCAGCAGCTCCCCTGCCCTAGCGGGAGCGAGGTCAGATACGCAGTATTTT. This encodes CASSSPALAGARSDTQYF.

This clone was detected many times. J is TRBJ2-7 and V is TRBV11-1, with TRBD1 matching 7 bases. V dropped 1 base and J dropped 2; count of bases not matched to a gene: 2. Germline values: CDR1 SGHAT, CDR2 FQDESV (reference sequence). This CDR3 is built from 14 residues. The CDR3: CASSLVQGPYEQYF. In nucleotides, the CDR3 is TGTGCCAGCAGCTTAGTACAGGGGCCCTACGAGCAGTACTTC.

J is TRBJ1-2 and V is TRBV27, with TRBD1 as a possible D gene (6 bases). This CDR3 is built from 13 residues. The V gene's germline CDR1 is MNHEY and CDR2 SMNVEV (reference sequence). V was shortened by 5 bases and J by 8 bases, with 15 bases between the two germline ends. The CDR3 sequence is CASSLDSRRGYTF. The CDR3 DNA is TGTGCCAGCAGTCTGGACAGTCGTCGCGGCTACACCTTC.

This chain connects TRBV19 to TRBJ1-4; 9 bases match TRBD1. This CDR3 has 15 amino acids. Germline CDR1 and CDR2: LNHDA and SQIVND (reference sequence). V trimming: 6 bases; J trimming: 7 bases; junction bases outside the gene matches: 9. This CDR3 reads CASSTTGGASEKLFF. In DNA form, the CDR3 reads TGTGCCAGTAGCACCACAGGGGGCGCGAGTGAAAAACTGTTTTTT.

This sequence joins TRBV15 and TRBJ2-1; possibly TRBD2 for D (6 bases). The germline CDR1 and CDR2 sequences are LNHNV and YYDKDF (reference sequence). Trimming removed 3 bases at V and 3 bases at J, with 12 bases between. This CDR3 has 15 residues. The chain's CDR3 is CATSRSRDFYNEQFF. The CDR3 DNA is TGTGCCACCAGCAGGAGCCGGGACTTCTACAATGAGCAGTTCTTC. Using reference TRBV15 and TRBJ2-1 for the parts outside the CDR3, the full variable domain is DAMVIQNPRYQVTQFGKPVTLSCSQTLNHNVMYWYQQKSSQAPKLLFHYYDKDFNNEADTPDNFQSRRPNTSFCFLDIRSPGLGDTAMYLCATSRSRDFYNEQFFGPGTRLTVL.

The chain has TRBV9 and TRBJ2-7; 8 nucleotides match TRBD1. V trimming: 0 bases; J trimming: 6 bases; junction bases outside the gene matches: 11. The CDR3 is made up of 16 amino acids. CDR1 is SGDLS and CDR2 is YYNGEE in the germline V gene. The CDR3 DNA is TGTGCCAGCAGCGTAGATCTTGCAGGGGGCGCTGGCGAGCAGTACTTC. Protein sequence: CASSVDLAGGAGEQYF. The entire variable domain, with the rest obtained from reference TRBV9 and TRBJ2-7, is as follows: DSGVTQTPKHLITATGQRVTLRCSPRSGDLSVYWYQQSLDQGLQFLIQYYNGEERAKGNILERFSAQQFPDLHSELNLSSLELGDSALYFCASSVDLAGGAGEQYFGPGTRLTVT.

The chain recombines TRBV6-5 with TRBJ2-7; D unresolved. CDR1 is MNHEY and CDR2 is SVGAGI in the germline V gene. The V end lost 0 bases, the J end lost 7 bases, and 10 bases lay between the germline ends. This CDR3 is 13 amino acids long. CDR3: CASSYSDGWEQYF. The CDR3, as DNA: TGTGCCAGCAGTTACTCAGACGGGTGGGAGCAGTACTTC.

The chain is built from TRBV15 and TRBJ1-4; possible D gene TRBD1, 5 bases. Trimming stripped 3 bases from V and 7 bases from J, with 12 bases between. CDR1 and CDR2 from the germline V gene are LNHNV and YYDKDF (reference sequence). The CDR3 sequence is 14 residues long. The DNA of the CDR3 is TGTGCCACCAGCAGGGTGGGGACTCGTGAAAAACTGTTTTTT. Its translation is CATSRVGTREKLFF.

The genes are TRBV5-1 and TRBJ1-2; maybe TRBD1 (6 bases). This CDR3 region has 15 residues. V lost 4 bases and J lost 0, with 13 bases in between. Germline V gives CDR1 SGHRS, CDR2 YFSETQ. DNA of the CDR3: TGCGCCAGCAGCCCCCAGGGGCTTCCTAACTATGGCTACACCTTC. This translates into CASSPQGLPNYGYTF.

The DNA for the CDR3 is TGTGCCATCAGTGATCCTACTAGCGGGGACACAGATACGCAGTATTTT. Residues: CAISDPTSGDTDTQYF. The chain uses TRBV10-3 and TRBJ2-3; TRBD2 matches 10 bases. This CDR3 has 16 amino acids. Losses at the gene ends were 3 bases for V and 2 bases for J; bases not matched to a gene: 5. Germline CDR1 reads ENHRY; CDR2 reads SYGVKD.

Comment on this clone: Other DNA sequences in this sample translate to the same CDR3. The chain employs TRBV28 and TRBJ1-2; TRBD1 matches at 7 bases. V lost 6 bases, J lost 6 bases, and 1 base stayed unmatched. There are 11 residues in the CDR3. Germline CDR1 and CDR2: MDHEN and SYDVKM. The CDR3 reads CASSDRDGYTF. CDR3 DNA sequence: TGTGCCAGCAGCGACAGGGATGGCTACACCTTC.

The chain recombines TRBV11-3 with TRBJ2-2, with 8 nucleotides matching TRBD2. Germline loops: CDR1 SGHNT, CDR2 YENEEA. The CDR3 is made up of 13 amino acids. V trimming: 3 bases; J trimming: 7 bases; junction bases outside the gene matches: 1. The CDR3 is CASSLGLGGELFF. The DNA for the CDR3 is TGTGCCAGCAGCTTGGGACTAGGCGGGGAGCTGTTTTTT.

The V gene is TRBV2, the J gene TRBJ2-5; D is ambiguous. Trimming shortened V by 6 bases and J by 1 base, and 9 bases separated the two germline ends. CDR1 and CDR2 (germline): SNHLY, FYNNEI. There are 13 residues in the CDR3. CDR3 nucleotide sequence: TGTGCCAGCAGGGTCCTCGGCCAAGAGACCCAGTACTTC. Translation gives CASRVLGQETQYF.

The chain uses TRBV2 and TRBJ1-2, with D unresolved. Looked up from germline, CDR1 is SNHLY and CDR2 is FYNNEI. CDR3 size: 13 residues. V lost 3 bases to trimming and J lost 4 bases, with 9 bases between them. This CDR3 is CASSDGQLYGYTF. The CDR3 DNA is TGTGCCAGCAGTGATGGGCAGCTCTATGGCTACACCTTC.

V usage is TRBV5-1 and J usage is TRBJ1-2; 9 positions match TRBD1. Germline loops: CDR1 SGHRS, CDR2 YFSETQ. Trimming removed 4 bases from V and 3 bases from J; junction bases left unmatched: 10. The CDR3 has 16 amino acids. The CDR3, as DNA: TGCGCCAGCAGCATCCAACCGGGACAGGGCTACTATGGCTACACCTTC. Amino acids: CASSIQPGQGYYGYTF.

For the CDR3, the DNA is TGTGCCAGAGTCAGGGCGCGTGGAAACACTGAAGCTTTCTTT. This gives the protein CARVRARGNTEAFF. This sequence joins TRBV28 and TRBJ1-1; a weak D match, TRBD1 (5 bases). V was shortened by 9 bases and J by 2 bases, with 16 bases between the two germline ends. This CDR3 spans 14 amino acids. Germline CDR1 MDHEN, CDR2 SYDVKM.

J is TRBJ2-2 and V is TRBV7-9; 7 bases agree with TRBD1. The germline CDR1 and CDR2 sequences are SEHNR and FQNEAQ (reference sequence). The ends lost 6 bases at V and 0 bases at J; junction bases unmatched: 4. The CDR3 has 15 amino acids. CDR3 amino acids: CASRPGTANTGELFF. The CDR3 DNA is TGTGCCAGCAGACCCGGGACAGCGAACACCGGGGAGCTGTTTTTT.

This CDR3 reads CSVVPQRGVRGDTQYF. In DNA, the CDR3 is TGCAGCGTTGTCCCCCAGAGGGGAGTGAGGGGGGATACGCAGTATTTT. The V and J genes are TRBV29-1 and TRBJ2-3; maybe TRBD1 (6 bases). CDR3 size: 16 residues. The ends were cut back, 4 bases at V and 6 bases at J, with 23 bases in the middle. In germline, CDR1 is SQVTM, CDR2 ANQGSEA.

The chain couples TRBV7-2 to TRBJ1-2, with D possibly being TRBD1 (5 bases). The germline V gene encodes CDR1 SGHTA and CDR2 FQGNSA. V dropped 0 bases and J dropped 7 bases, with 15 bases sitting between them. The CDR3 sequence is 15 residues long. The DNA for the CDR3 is TGTGCCAGCAGCTTAGCCGGGGGAAGTCCCTCTGGCTACACCTTC. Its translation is CASSLAGGSPSGYTF.

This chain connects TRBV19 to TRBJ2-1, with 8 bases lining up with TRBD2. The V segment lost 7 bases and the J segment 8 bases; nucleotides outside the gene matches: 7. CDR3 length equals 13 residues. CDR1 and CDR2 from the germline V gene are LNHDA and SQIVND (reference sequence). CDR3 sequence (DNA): TGTGCCAGTACTAAGCGGGAGTTTGATGAGCAGTTCTTC. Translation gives CASTKREFDEQFF.